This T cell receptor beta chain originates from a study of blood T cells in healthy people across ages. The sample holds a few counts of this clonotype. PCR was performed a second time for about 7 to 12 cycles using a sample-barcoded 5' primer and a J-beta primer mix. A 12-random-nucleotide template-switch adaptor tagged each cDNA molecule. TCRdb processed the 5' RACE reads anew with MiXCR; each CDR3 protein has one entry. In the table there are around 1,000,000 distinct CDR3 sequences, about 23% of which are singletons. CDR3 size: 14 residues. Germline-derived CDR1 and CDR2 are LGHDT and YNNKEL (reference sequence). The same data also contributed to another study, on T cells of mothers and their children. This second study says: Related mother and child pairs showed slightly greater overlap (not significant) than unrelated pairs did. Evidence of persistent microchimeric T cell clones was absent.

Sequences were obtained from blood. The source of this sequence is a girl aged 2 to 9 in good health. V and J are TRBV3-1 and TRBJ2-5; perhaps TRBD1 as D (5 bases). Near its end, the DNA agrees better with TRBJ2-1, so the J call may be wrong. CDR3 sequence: CASSPSQGLNEQFF. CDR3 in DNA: TGTGCCAGCAGCCCCTCGCAGGGCCTCAATGAGCAGTTCTTC.